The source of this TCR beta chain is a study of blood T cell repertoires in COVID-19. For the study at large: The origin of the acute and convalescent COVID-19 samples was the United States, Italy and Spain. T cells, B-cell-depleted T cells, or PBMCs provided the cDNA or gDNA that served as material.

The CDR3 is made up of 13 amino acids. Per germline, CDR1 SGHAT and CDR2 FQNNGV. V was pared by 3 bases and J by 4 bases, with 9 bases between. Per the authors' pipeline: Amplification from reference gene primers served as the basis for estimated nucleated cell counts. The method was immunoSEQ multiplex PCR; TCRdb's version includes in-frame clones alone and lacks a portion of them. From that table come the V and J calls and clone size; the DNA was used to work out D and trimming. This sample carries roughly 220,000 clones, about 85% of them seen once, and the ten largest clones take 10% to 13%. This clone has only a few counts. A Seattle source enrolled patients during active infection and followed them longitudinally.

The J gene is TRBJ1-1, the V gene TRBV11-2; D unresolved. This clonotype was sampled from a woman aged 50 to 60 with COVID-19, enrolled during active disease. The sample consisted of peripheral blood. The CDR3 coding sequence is TGTGCCAGCAGCTTCGGCGGGTTCACTGAAGCTTTCTTT. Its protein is CASSFGGFTEAFF.